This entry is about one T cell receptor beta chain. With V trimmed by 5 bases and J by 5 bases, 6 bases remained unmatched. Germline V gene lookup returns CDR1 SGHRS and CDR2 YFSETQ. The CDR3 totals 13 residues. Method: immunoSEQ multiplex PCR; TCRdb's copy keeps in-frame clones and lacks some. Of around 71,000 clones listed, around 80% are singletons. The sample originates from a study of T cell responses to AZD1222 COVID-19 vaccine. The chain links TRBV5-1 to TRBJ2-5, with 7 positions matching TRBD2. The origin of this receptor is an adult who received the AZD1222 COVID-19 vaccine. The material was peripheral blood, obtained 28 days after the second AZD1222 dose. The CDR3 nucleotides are TGCGCCAGCAGATTTCCCGGGGGGGAGACCCAGTACTTC. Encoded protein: CASRFPGGETQYF.